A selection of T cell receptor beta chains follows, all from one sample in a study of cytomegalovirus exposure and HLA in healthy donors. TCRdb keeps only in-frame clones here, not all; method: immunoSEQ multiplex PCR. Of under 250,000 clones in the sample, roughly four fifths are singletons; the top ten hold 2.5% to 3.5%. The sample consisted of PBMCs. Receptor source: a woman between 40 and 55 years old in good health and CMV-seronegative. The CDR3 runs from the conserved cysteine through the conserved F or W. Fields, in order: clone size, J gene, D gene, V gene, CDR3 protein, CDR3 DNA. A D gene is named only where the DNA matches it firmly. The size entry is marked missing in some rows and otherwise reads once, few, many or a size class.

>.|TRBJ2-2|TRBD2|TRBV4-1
CASSREGLAGGAGELFF
TGCGCCAGCAGCCGGGAGGGACTAGCGGGAGGGGCCGGGGAGCTGTTTTTT
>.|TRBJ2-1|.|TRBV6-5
CASSRQSSYNEQFF
TGTGCCAGCAGTAGACAGAGCTCCTACAATGAGCAGTTCTTC
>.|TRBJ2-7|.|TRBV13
CASSPPIYEQYF
TGTGCCAGCAGCCCTCCTATCTACGAGCAGTACTTC
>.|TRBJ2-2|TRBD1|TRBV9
CASSVEGQGYTGELFF
TGTGCCAGCAGCGTAGAGGGACAGGGGTACACCGGGGAGCTGTTTTTT
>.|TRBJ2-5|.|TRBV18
CASSRTGTSETQYF
TGTGCCAGCTCCCGAACCGGGACTTCAGAGACCCAGTACTTC
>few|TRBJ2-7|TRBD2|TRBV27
CASSVSSGRRREQYF
TGTGCCAGCAGTGTGTCTAGCGGGAGGAGGAGGGAGCAGTACTTC
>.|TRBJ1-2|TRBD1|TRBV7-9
CSSSSGQGNNYGYTF
TGTTCCAGCAGCTCGGGACAGGGGAATAACTATGGCTACACCTTC
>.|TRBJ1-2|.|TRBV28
CASRTGVRLNYGYTF
TGTGCCAGCAGAACGGGAGTAAGGCTTAACTATGGCTACACCTTC
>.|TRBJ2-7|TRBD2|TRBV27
CASSLAGADEQYF
TGTGCCAGCAGTTTAGCGGGAGCCGACGAGCAGTACTTC
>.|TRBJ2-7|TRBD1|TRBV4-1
CASSQAGQGAYEQYF
TGCGCCAGCAGCCAGGCGGGACAGGGGGCCTACGAGCAGTACTTC
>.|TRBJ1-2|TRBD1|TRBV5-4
CASSHSQGAYYGYTF
TGTGCCAGCAGCCACTCACAGGGGGCCTACTATGGCTACACCTTC
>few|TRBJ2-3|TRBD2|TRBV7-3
CASSLQGGTDTQYF
TGTGCCAGCAGCTTACAGGGAGGGACAGATACGCAGTATTTT
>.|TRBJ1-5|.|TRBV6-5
CASSYSKNQPQHF
TGTGCCAGCAGTTATAGTAAAAATCAGCCCCAGCATTTT
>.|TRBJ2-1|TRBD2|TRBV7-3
CASSPGRGENEQFF
TGTGCCAGCAGCCCGGGCCGGGGGGAAAATGAGCAGTTCTTC
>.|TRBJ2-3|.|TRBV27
CASSLSIGVVVSTDTQYF
TGTGCCAGCAGTTTATCTATCGGGGTGGTCGTAAGCACAGATACGCAGTATTTT
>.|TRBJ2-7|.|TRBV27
CASTLGSGRIYEQYF
TGTGCCAGCACCTTAGGTAGCGGCAGGATATACGAGCAGTACTTC
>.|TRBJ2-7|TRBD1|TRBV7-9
CASSLVYSGTGLDEQYF
TGTGCCAGCAGCTTAGTCTACTCCGGGACAGGGCTGGACGAGCAGTACTTC
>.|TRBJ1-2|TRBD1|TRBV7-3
CASSYGQGTGGYTF
TGTGCCAGCAGCTATGGACAGGGGACAGGGGGCTACACCTTC
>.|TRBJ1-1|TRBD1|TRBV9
CASSPGGPEAFF
TGTGCCAGCAGCCCAGGGGGGCCTGAAGCTTTCTTT
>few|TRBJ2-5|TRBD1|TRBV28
CASSEQGGIETQYF
TGTGCCAGCAGTGAACAGGGGGGTATAGAGACCCAGTACTTC
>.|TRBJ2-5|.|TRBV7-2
CASSLNRETQYF
TGTGCCAGCAGCTTAAATCGAGAGACCCAGTACTTC
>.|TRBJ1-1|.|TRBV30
CAWSFVGPAEAFF
TGTGCCTGGAGTTTTGTGGGGCCTGCTGAAGCTTTCTTT
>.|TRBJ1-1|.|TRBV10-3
CATRGGVNTEAFF
TGTGCCACTCGAGGGGGAGTGAACACTGAGGCTTTCTTT
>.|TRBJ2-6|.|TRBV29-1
CSVDAGGANVLTF
TGCAGCGTTGATGCCGGGGGAGCCAACGTCCTGACTTTC
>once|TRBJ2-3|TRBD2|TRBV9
CASSVETSGSSADTQYF
TGTGCCAGCAGCGTAGAGACTAGCGGGAGCAGTGCAGATACGCAGTATTTT
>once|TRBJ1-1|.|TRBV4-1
CASSPGRGTGNTEAFF
TGCGCCAGCAGCCCGGGCCGGGGGACCGGGAACACTGAAGCTTTCTTT
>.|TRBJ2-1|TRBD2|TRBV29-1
CSARLAGGPNEQFF
TGCAGCGCAAGACTAGCGGGAGGGCCAAATGAGCAGTTCTTC
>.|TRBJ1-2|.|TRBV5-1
CASSFSGDGANYGYTF
TGCGCCAGCAGCTTCTCGGGGGACGGTGCTAACTATGGCTACACCTTC
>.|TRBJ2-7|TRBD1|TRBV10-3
CAISGNRQGEQYF
TGTGCCATCAGTGGGAATCGACAGGGAGAGCAGTACTTC
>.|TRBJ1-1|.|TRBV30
CASTSARSNTEAFF
TGTGCCTCGACATCGGCCAGATCGAACACTGAAGCTTTCTTT
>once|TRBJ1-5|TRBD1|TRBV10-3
CAISAGQGGQPQHF
TGTGCCATCAGTGCTGGACAGGGAGGACAGCCCCAGCATTTT
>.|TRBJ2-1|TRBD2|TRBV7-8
CASSHNSGRMYNEQFF
TGTGCCAGCAGTCATAATAGCGGGAGGATGTACAATGAGCAGTTCTTC
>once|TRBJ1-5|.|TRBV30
CAWSGQSNQPQHF
TGTGCCTGGAGTGGACAGTCCAATCAGCCCCAGCATTTT
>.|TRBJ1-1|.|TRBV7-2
CASSFQGSANTEAFF
TGTGCCAGCAGCTTTCAGGGATCTGCGAACACTGAAGCTTTCTTT
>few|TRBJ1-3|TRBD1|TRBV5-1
CASSLAGQGRNTIYF
TGCGCCAGCAGCTTGGCGGGACAGGGGAGAAACACCATATATTTT
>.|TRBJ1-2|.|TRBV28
CASTPGYGYTF
TGTGCCAGCACCCCGGGTTATGGCTACACCTTC
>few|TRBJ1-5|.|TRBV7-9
CASSPGTDDNQPQHF
TGTGCCAGCAGCCCTGGGACTGATGATAATCAGCCCCAGCATTTT
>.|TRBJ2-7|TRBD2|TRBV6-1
CASFQGGFAYEQYF
TGTGCCAGCTTCCAGGGAGGGTTCGCCTACGAGCAGTACTTC
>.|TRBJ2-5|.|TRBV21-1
CASKGRRRDSQETQYF
TGTGCCAGCAAGGGGAGGAGACGGGACAGCCAAGAGACCCAGTACTTC
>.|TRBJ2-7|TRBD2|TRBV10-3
CATSGTSGTYEQYF
TGTGCCACCAGTGGGACTAGCGGGACCTACGAGCAGTACTTC
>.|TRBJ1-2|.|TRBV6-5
CASSSPSGGDYGYTF
TGTGCCAGCAGTTCGCCGTCCGGAGGTGACTATGGCTACACCTTC
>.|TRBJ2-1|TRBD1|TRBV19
CASRPGQGQGEQFF
TGTGCCAGTAGACCGGGACAGGGACAGGGTGAGCAGTTCTTC